Listed below are T cell receptor beta chains from one sample, sequenced in a study of shared clonotypes between healthy human individuals. Profiled with immunoSEQ multiplex PCR; TCRdb holds only in-frame clones, not every one. Found here are under 1,900,000 clones, about 98.5% of them singletons; the top ten hold over 0.3%. The sequenced material came from naive CD4+ T cells sorted from blood. The source of these receptors is a man aged 25 to 45 in good health. CDR3s include the opening cysteine and the closing phenylalanine or tryptophan. Fields, in order: D gene, clone size, J gene, V gene, CDR3 protein, CDR3 DNA. A D gene is named only where the DNA matches it firmly. A row's size may be missing; if present it is once, few, many or a size class.

TRBD2,-,TRBJ2-7,TRBV15,CATRPSLAGAYEQYF,TGTGCCACCAGACCCAGCTTAGCGGGGGCCTACGAGCAGTACTTC
-,-,TRBJ1-4,TRBV28,CASTYAGVGEKLFF,TGTGCCAGCACTTATGCAGGGGTCGGGGAAAAACTGTTTTTT
-,-,TRBJ2-5,TRBV6-5,CASSYAKLSGAETQYF,TGTGCCAGCAGTTACGCCAAACTGTCCGGCGCGGAGACCCAGTACTTC
-,-,TRBJ1-5,TRBV28,CASSFQAGPQHF,TGTGCCAGCAGTTTCCAGGCAGGTCCCCAGCATTTT
-,-,TRBJ1-1,TRBV5-5,CASSFPGGQRAFF,TGTGCCAGCAGCTTTCCCGGGGGCCAAAGGGCTTTCTTT
TRBD2,-,TRBJ2-3,TRBV5-4,CASSFIPSGRTFSTDTQYF,TGTGCCAGCAGCTTCATTCCGAGCGGGAGGACCTTTAGCACAGATACGCAGTATTTT
TRBD1,-,TRBJ1-1,TRBV5-6,CASSIHRGLVNTEAFF,TGTGCCAGCTCGATCCACAGGGGATTGGTGAACACTGAAGCTTTCTTT
-,-,TRBJ2-7,TRBV5-1,CASSLAVTDYEQYF,TGCGCCAGCAGCTTGGCGGTCACCGACTACGAGCAGTACTTC
TRBD2,-,TRBJ2-7,TRBV5-4,CASSSPSGPNHEQYF,TGTGCCAGCAGCTCTCCTAGCGGTCCCAACCACGAGCAGTACTTC
TRBD1,-,TRBJ2-1,TRBV2,CASSSPGQGRDEQFF,TGTGCCAGCAGTTCTCCGGGACAGGGAAGGGATGAGCAGTTCTTC
-,-,TRBJ2-1,TRBV19,CASSIREVGDEQFF,TGTGCCAGTAGTATTCGGGAAGTTGGCGATGAGCAGTTCTTC
-,-,TRBJ1-4,TRBV7-2,CASSWGEGWTNEKLFF,TGTGCCAGCAGCTGGGGAGAGGGTTGGACTAATGAAAAACTGTTTTTT
TRBD1,-,TRBJ1-1,TRBV28,CASNTEWDRGKRTEAFF,TGTGCCAGCAACACAGAATGGGACAGGGGAAAGAGGACTGAAGCTTTCTTT
TRBD2,-,TRBJ2-1,TRBV28,CASGRASNEQFF,TGTGCCAGCGGGAGGGCCTCAAATGAGCAGTTCTTC
-,-,TRBJ1-1,TRBV19,CPHEGTPERNTEAFF,TGTCCACACGAGGGTACTCCCGAGCGGAACACTGAAGCTTTCTTT
-,-,TRBJ2-7,TRBV5-1,CASSPIPRGRAYEQYF,TGCGCCAGCAGCCCGATTCCCCGGGGTAGGGCCTACGAGCAGTACTTC
-,-,TRBJ1-2,TRBV28,CASSLGLYGYTF,TGTGCCAGCAGTTTAGGACTCTATGGCTACACCTTC
TRBD2,-,TRBJ2-7,TRBV5-1,CASQKASGIYEQYF,TGCGCCAGCCAAAAGGCTAGCGGGATCTACGAGCAGTACTTC
-,-,TRBJ1-5,TRBV5-4,CASSFAGVNQPQHF,TGTGCCAGCAGCTTCGCAGGGGTTAATCAGCCCCAGCATTTT
-,-,TRBJ2-1,TRBV7-2,CASSFWKPDNEQFF,TGTGCCAGCAGCTTCTGGAAGCCTGACAATGAGCAGTTCTTC
TRBD2,few,TRBJ2-4,TRBV13,CASSPWARGDTKNIQYF,TGTGCCAGCAGCCCGTGGGCTCGGGGGGATACCAAAAACATTCAGTACTTC
TRBD1,-,TRBJ1-5,TRBV6-1,CASSRQGANQPQHF,TGTGCCAGCAGTAGACAGGGGGCGAATCAGCCCCAGCATTTT
-,-,TRBJ2-1,TRBV11-3,CASRGRPYNEQFF,TGTGCCAGCCGTGGGCGGCCCTACAATGAGCAGTTCTTC
TRBD2,once,TRBJ2-3,TRBV6-6,CASSYGGGVGTDTQYF,TGTGCCAGCAGTTACGGGGGAGGGGTAGGCACAGATACGCAGTATTTT
-,-,TRBJ2-1,TRBV5-5,CASSAGASSYNEQFF,TGTGCCAGCAGCGCCGGGGCCTCCTCCTACAATGAGCAGTTCTTC
-,-,TRBJ1-4,TRBV27,CASSFVGGNEKLFF,TGTGCCAGCAGTTTCGTAGGGGGAAACGAAAAACTGTTTTTT
TRBD2,-,TRBJ2-3,TRBV7-6,CASSLEPSGSNTQYF,TGTGCCAGCAGCTTAGAGCCTAGCGGGAGTAATACGCAGTATTTT
TRBD1,-,TRBJ1-1,TRBV5-1,CASSEGQANLLGAFF,TGCGCCAGCAGCGAGGGACAGGCAAATCTCCTGGGGGCTTTCTTT
TRBD1,-,TRBJ2-3,TRBV11-3,CASSLDGDRAQYF,TGTGCCAGCAGCTTAGATGGGGACAGAGCGCAGTATTTT
-,-,TRBJ1-2,TRBV20-1,CSAYYFGYTF,TGCAGTGCTTACTACTTTGGCTACACCTTC
-,-,TRBJ2-7,TRBV7-6,CASSLASPGEQYF,TGTGCCAGCAGCTTAGCCTCTCCGGGAGAGCAGTACTTC
-,-,TRBJ2-1,TRBV7-6,CASSPKWGNAYNEQFF,TGTGCCAGCAGCCCTAAATGGGGGAATGCCTACAATGAGCAGTTCTTC
TRBD1,once,TRBJ2-7,TRBV5-5,CASSLGGTASYEQYF,TGTGCCAGCAGCTTGGGTGGGACAGCTAGCTACGAGCAGTACTTC
-,-,TRBJ2-3,TRBV6-1,CASSEIGLAGTDTQYF,TGTGCCAGCAGTGAAATCGGGTTAGCGGGCACAGATACGCAGTATTTT
-,-,TRBJ2-7,TRBV7-9,CASSLASEGLGEQYF,TGTGCCAGCAGCTTAGCCTCGGAGGGCTTGGGAGAGCAGTACTTC
TRBD2,-,TRBJ2-3,TRBV11-2,CASSLDQLRELGTDTQYF,TGTGCCAGCAGCTTAGATCAATTGCGGGAGTTGGGCACAGATACGCAGTATTTT
-,-,TRBJ1-3,TRBV5-4,CASSLGPASSGNTIYF,TGTGCCAGCAGCTTGGGTCCAGCCAGCTCTGGAAACACCATATATTTT
-,-,TRBJ2-5,TRBV7-9,CASTRGTQYF,TGTGCCAGCACCAGAGGGACCCAGTACTTC
TRBD2,-,TRBJ2-1,TRBV19,CASSKLAGTGAGYNEQFF,TGTGCCAGTAGTAAACTAGCGGGAACCGGGGCCGGGTACAATGAGCAGTTCTTC
TRBD2,-,TRBJ2-1,TRBV11-1,CASSLASGRSFF,TGTGCCAGCAGCTTAGCTAGCGGGAGAAGTTTCTTC
TRBD2,-,TRBJ2-7,TRBV7-6,CASSELAGDLLHEQYF,TGTGCCAGCAGCGAATTAGCGGGCGACCTCCTACACGAGCAGTACTTC
-,-,TRBJ2-7,TRBV20-1,CSASLRTEQYF,TGCAGTGCCTCCCTAAGGACCGAGCAGTACTTC
-,once,TRBJ1-3,TRBV28,CASRGANTIYF,TGTGCCTCTAGAGGCGCAAACACCATATATTTT
-,-,TRBJ2-1,TRBV11-2,CASSSRDSPSYNEQFF,TGTGCCAGCAGCTCGCGGGACAGCCCCTCCTACAATGAGCAGTTCTTC
-,-,TRBJ2-3,TRBV5-4,CASSPASGWDTQYF,TGTGCCAGCAGCCCGGCCAGCGGCTGGGATACGCAGTATTTT
TRBD1,-,TRBJ1-2,TRBV18,CASSLLLPGQGVGYTF,TGTGCCAGCTCATTACTATTACCGGGACAGGGTGTTGGCTACACCTTC
-,-,TRBJ2-1,TRBV4-1,CASSQVRGRSSYNEQFF,TGCGCCAGCAGCCAAGTGCGAGGACGTAGCTCCTACAATGAGCAGTTCTTC
TRBD2,-,TRBJ2-5,TRBV5-1,CASSLAVAGQETQYF,TGCGCCAGCAGCTTGGCCGTAGCGGGGCAAGAGACCCAGTACTTC
-,-,TRBJ2-1,TRBV6-5,CASSYSGHSSNEQFF,TGTGCCAGCAGTTACTCTGGCCATAGCTCCAATGAGCAGTTCTTC
TRBD2,-,TRBJ2-1,TRBV11-3,CASSLDSFGGTYNEQFF,TGTGCCAGCAGCTTAGACTCGTTCGGGGGGACCTACAATGAGCAGTTCTTC
-,-,TRBJ1-1,TRBV7-9,CASSPPDTEAFF,TGTGCCAGCAGCCCTCCCGACACTGAAGCTTTCTTT
-,-,TRBJ1-4,TRBV2,CASSEGLGRGLFF,TGTGCCAGCAGTGAAGGACTGGGCCGGGGACTGTTTTTT
-,-,TRBJ2-3,TRBV7-6,CAMSGRGDTQYF,TGTGCCATGTCGGGGCGCGGGGATACGCAGTATTTT
TRBD1,-,TRBJ2-7,TRBV28,CASSFGLIGTGEGEQYF,TGTGCCAGCAGTTTCGGTTTGATAGGGACAGGTGAGGGAGAGCAGTACTTC
TRBD2,-,TRBJ2-5,TRBV5-1,CASSLAAGTSGSTQYF,TGCGCCAGCAGCTTGGCGGCGGGGACTAGCGGGAGCACCCAGTACTTC